These 18 T cell receptor beta chains originate from one sample sequenced in a study of T cell repertoires in cytomegalovirus infection. TCRdb reanalysed the reads using MiXCR and keeps one entry per CDR3 protein. Of under 800,000 distinct CDR3 sequences in the sample, less than 25% are singletons; the top ten hold approximately 8.2%. The sequencing input was CD8+ T cells from PBMCs. These receptors all stem from a human donor in good health (CMV status not recorded). Some clones in this sample may be carry-over from other donors' samples.

The sample holds many counts of this clonotype. The chain combines TRBV7-2 with TRBJ2-3, with 13 bases matching TRBD2. CDR1 and CDR2 from the germline V gene are SGHTA and FQGNSA. This CDR3 contains 18 residues. Trimming cost V 7 bases and J 0 bases; bases outside gene matches: 10. The CDR3 is CASNSLAGGSPSTDTQYF. The CDR3 region has the DNA TGTGCCAGCAACTCACTAGCGGGGGGGTCCCCTAGCACAGATACGCAGTATTTT.

The CDR3 here is CAINSQADPSPNYGYTF. The CDR3, as DNA: TGTGCCATTAACTCGCAGGCGGATCCAAGTCCTAACTATGGCTACACCTTC. The rearrangement joins TRBV10-3 to TRBJ1-2, with D uncertain. Germline CDR1 is ENHRY and CDR2 is SYGVKD. The CDR3 has 17 residues. Trimming stripped 9 bases from V and 0 bases from J, with 23 bases between.

This clonotype has only a few counts. The DNA of the CDR3 is TGCAGCGTTGAATGGGACAGGCCCTACGAGCAGTACTTC. It yields the protein CSVEWDRPYEQYF. The chain carries TRBV29-1 and TRBJ2-7; 8 bases are a match to TRBD1. J gave up 2 bases and V 2 bases, and 2 bases lay outside the gene matches. Germline CDR1 and CDR2: SQVTM and ANQGSEA. The CDR3 length is 13 residues.

In its sample, this clonotype was seen a few times. The gene calls are TRBV7-9 and TRBJ1-2; TRBD1 is a possible D gene (5 bases). V was cut by 5 bases and J by 8 bases, with 21 bases left in between. CDR1 is SEHNR, CDR2 FQNEAQ, per germline (reference sequence). This CDR3 comprises 15 residues. CDR3 in amino acids: CASSPVAQGIHGYTF. The CDR3 DNA is TGTGCCAGCAGCCCGGTTGCGCAGGGAATTCACGGCTACACCTTC.

This clonotype was seen more than once but under ten times. The chain is built from TRBV2 and TRBJ2-2; 7 bases map to TRBD2. Unmatched junction bases numbered 11, after V lost 8 bases and J lost 2 bases. The CDR3 runs to 16 residues. Germline CDR1 is SNHLY and CDR2 is FYNNEI. The CDR3 here is CASGERGTTNTGELFF. In DNA, the CDR3 is TGTGCCAGCGGCGAGCGGGGAACAACTAACACCGGGGAGCTGTTTTTT.

The chain carries TRBV28 and TRBJ1-1; a weak D match, TRBD1 (6 bases). The germline V gene has CDR1 MDHEN and CDR2 SYDVKM. V was trimmed by 3 bases and J by 4 bases, leaving 12 bases between them. The CDR3 is 14 residues long. CDR3 residues: CASSFRGARTEAFF. CDR3 in DNA: TGTGCCAGCAGTTTTCGGGGGGCGCGCACTGAAGCTTTCTTT.

This chain uses TRBV7-9 with TRBJ2-7, with 7 bases identical to TRBD1. After removal of 3 bases from V and 7 bases from J, the junction contained 9 bases not matched to a gene. Germline V gives CDR1 SEHNR, CDR2 FQNEAQ (reference sequence). There are 14 residues in the CDR3. CDR3 DNA sequence: TGTGCCAGCAGCTTCGGCCGGGACAGATCGGAGCAGTACTTC. Translating it yields CASSFGRDRSEQYF.

This clonotype was recorded at least ten times. The chain couples TRBV7-8 to TRBJ1-1, with D unclear. Per germline, CDR1 SGHVS and CDR2 FQNEAQ. This CDR3 region has 13 residues. V was pared by 4 bases and J by 1 base, with 7 bases between. CDR3 in DNA: TGTGCCAGCAGCTCGACACCGAACACTGAAGCTTTCTTT. This encodes CASSSTPNTEAFF.

CDR3 region: CSAVLGTSYNEQFF. CDR3 nucleotide sequence: TGCAGCGCCGTCTTGGGAACTTCCTACAATGAGCAGTTCTTC. The chain carries TRBV29-1 and TRBJ2-1; D not resolved. Germline V gene data show CDR1 as SQVTM and CDR2 as ANQGSEA. With 7 bases removed from V and 1 base from J, the gap between germline ends came to 14 bases. The CDR3 spans 14 residues.

Details on this clonotype: A much larger clone lies a single base off, so this may be a read error. The CDR3 protein is CASSWGQTTGELFF. The CDR3 DNA reads as TGTGCCAGCAGCTGGGGACAGACCACCGGGGAGCTGTTTTTT. This rearrangement joins TRBV5-6 to TRBJ2-2; TRBD1 aligns across 7 bases. The CDR3 extends over 14 amino acids. Germline CDR1 and CDR2: SGHDT and YYEEEE. The J segment lost 4 bases and the V segment lost 3 bases, leaving 3 bases of the junction unmatched. Combining the CDR3 with reference TRBV5-6 and TRBJ2-2 gives the whole variable domain DAGVTQSPTHLIKTRGQQVTLRCSPKSGHDTVSWYQQALGQGPQFIFQYYEEEERQRGNFPDRFSGHQFPNYSSELNVNALLLGDSALYLCASSWGQTTGELFFGEGSRLTVL.

J is TRBJ1-5 and V is TRBV7-9; TRBD1 might be the D (5 bases). This CDR3 comprises 14 residues. The V end lost 5 bases, the J end lost 3 bases, and 11 bases lay between the germline ends. The germline gives CDR1 SEHNR, CDR2 FQNEAQ (reference sequence). The CDR3 here is CASSIGGINQPQHF. The CDR3 DNA sequence: TGTGCCAGCAGCATCGGGGGTATCAATCAGCCCCAGCATTTT.

Worth noting for this clonotype: A much larger clone lies a single base off, so this may be a read error. The CDR3, as DNA: TGCGCCAGCAGCCGTAGCGGGGGAAACAGTGAGCAGTTCTTC. Translated, it gives CASSRSGGNSEQFF. The chain uses TRBV4-1 and TRBJ2-1, with 9 bases that match TRBD2. Trimming took 4 bases from V and 9 from J; bases not matched to a gene: 7. The CDR3 consists of 14 residues. Germline V gene sequence: CDR1 MGHRA, CDR2 YSYEKL.

CDR3 bases: TGCGCCAGCAGCCAAGATTGGAAGGGGTTTAATGAAAAACTGTTTTTT. It codes for CASSQDWKGFNEKLFF. The J gene is TRBJ1-4, the V gene TRBV4-3, with D perhaps TRBD1 (5 bases). CDR1 is LGHNA, CDR2 YSLEER, per germline. V shed 0 bases and J shed 4 bases, with 12 bases lying between them. The CDR3 totals 16 residues.

There are a few counts of this clonotype. This chain uses TRBV19 with TRBJ1-1, with 8 bases fitting TRBD1. Germline V CDR1 and CDR2: LNHDA, SQIVND (reference sequence). Trimming removed 4 bases from V and 5 bases from J; junction bases left unmatched: 9. The CDR3 extends over 15 amino acids. CDR3 protein: CASSNTRGRWTEAFF. In nucleotides, the CDR3 is TGTGCCAGTAGTAATACCAGGGGGCGTTGGACTGAAGCTTTCTTT. Combining the CDR3 with reference TRBV19 and TRBJ1-1 gives the whole variable domain DGGITQSPKYLFRKEGQNVTLSCEQNLNHDAMYWYRQDPGQGLRLIYYSQIVNDFQKGDIAEGYSVSREKKESFPLTVTSAQKNPTAFYLCASSNTRGRWTEAFFGQGTRLTVV.

This clonotype was picked up a small number of times. The chain combines TRBV29-1 with TRBJ2-7; the D gene is possibly TRBD2 (5 bases). The CDR3 has 13 residues. Trimming shortened V by 1 base and J by 2 bases, and 9 bases separated the two germline ends. CDR1 SQVTM and CDR2 ANQGSEA come from the germline V gene. This CDR3 reads CSVEADWTYEQYF. The CDR3 DNA reads TGCAGCGTTGAAGCGGACTGGACCTACGAGCAGTACTTC.

This clonotype has just a few counts. CDR3 in DNA: TGCAGCGTTGACCCCAGACAAGCTAATGAAAAACTGTTTTTT. Protein product: CSVDPRQANEKLFF. The V and J genes are TRBV29-1 and TRBJ1-4; the D is unclear. The CDR3 has 14 residues. Germline CDR1 and CDR2: SQVTM and ANQGSEA. Trimming stripped 3 bases from V and 3 bases from J, with 11 bases between. The full variable domain, in which reference TRBV29-1 and TRBJ1-4 provide the parts outside the CDR3, is SAVISQKPSRDICQRGTSLTIQCQVDSQVTMMFWYRQQPGQSLTLIATANQGSEATYESGFVIDKFPISRPNLTFSTLTVSNMSPEDSSIYLCSVDPRQANEKLFFGSGTQLSVL.

The rearrangement links TRBV2 to TRBJ1-1, with D possibly matching TRBD1 (5 bases). The germline V gene has CDR1 SNHLY and CDR2 FYNNEI. V gave up 5 bases and J gave up 6 bases, with 13 bases separating them. The CDR3 runs to 13 residues. CDR3 in amino acids: CASSPSRDPEAFF. The CDR3 bases are TGTGCCAGCAGTCCGAGTAGGGACCCTGAAGCTTTCTTT.

This clonotype has a count of ten or more. The V gene is TRBV11-2, the J gene TRBJ2-3; D uncertain. V dropped 4 bases and J dropped 3 bases, with 11 bases sitting between them. CDR3 length: 14 amino acids. Germline values: CDR1 SGHAT, CDR2 FQNNGV. The CDR3 loop is CASSSFGGTDTQYF. The DNA of the CDR3 is TGTGCCAGCAGCTCCTTTGGTGGGACAGATACGCAGTATTTT.